Presented here are 11 T cell receptor delta chains from one specimen sequenced in a study of γδ T cells in repeated Plasmodium falciparum infection. Bulk repertoires came from Vgamma9/Vdelta2+ or Vdelta2-negative gammadelta T cells flow-sorted from PBMC. TCRdb reprocessed the multiplex PCR reads using CATT. Here the sample spans some 51,000 delta-chain clones, 1.5% to 2% being singletons. Sequenced material: gamma-delta T cells from blood. The receptors derive from a pool of human donors (malaria-infected and uninfected, not separated).

On this clone: A single base is all that separates this from a far larger clone, so a read error is likely. The sample contains more than one DNA sequence encoding this CDR3. CDR3 sequence: CACDRPSPYWGIIPYTDKLIF. The CDR3 nucleotides are TGTGCCTGCGACAGGCCTTCCCCGTACTGGGGGATAATTCCGTACACCGATAAACTCATCTTT. This chain joins TRDV2 and TRDJ1, with 11 nucleotides matching TRDD3. TCRdb supplies no J gene; here it was assigned by aligning the nucleotide sequence to germline. The germline V gene has CDR1 GEAIGNYY and CDR2 EKD. The CDR3 loop spans 21 amino acids.

Details on this clone: A read error likely explains why the TCRdb protein, taken from a much larger clone, differs from this DNA's translation at residue 13; the protein shown is translated from the DNA. The V gene was identified as TRDV1, while no J gene was called; the table names TRDD3, a call not compared with the DNA. The CDR3 has 15 amino acids. The V gene's germline CDR1 is TSWWSYY and CDR2 QGS. The CDR3 spells CALGGRFLGPDKPIF. The CDR3 DNA sequence: TGTGCTCTTGGGGGGCGATTCTTAGGACCCGATAAACCCATCTTT.

This clone has just a few counts. This likely stems from a read error, as it lies one base from a far larger clone. The sample holds other DNA sequences that translate to the same CDR3. The CDR3 spells CALGEARVLGIRGDVPDKLIF. The CDR3 DNA is TGTGCTCTTGGGGAAGCCCGGGTCTTGGGGATACGCGGAGACGTCCCCGATAAACTCATCTTT. The chain joins TRDV1 to TRDJ1, with 9 positions matching TRDD3. The germline V gene encodes CDR1 TSWWSYY and CDR2 QGS. V was pared by 2 bases and J by 3 bases, with 22 bases of the junction left unmatched. The CDR3 has 21 residues.

This clone has more than one count but fewer than ten. TCRdb's entry gives the protein of a much larger clone, which mismatches this DNA's translation at residue 16, likely from a read error; the protein reported here is translated from the DNA. This chain uses TRDV2 with TRDJ1; 9 bases match TRDD3. The J gene was not available in TCRdb and was assigned here by matching the DNA to germline segments. Germline loops: CDR1 GEAIGNYY, CDR2 EKD. This CDR3 contains 20 residues. Written as DNA, the CDR3 is TGTGCCTGTGACACCGAACGGGGATACGCGCAGAGTGGGGACACCGGTAAACTCATCTTT. The encoded protein is CACDTERGYAQSGDTGKLIF.

As concerns this clone: The protein TCRdb gives is from a much larger clone and does not agree with this DNA's translation at residue 20, likely a read error; the protein shown here comes from the DNA. The CDR3 spells CALGELWSLGDTLRWTTDKPIF. Written as DNA, the CDR3 is TGTGCTCTTGGGGAACTATGGAGTCTGGGGGATACGCTAAGGTGGACCACCGATAAACCCATCTTT. The V gene is TRDV1, but the J gene lacks a call; TRDD3 is the table's D call and was not checked against the DNA. The CDR3 extends over 22 amino acids. Germline-derived CDR1 and CDR2 are TSWWSYY and QGS.

This clone showed up just a few times. TCRdb records a much larger clone's protein for this DNA, with a difference at residue 8 that likely arises from a read error; the protein given is the translation of the DNA. CDR3 nucleotide sequence: TGTGCTCTTGGGCCAACCGTTGTGCCCTCCTTCCTCCGGACACTGGGGGCACCGACCGATAAACTCATCTTT. The encoded protein is CALGPTVVPSFLRTLGAPTDKLIF. The genes are TRDV1 and TRDJ1; the D gene is possibly TRDD3 (8 bases). TCRdb gives no J gene; it was assigned here by matching the DNA to germline. CDR1 and CDR2 (germline): TSWWSYY, QGS. The CDR3 extends over 24 amino acids. Trimming removed 5 bases at V and 2 bases at J, with 42 bases between.

This clone was seen at least ten times. TCRdb pairs this DNA with a much larger clone's protein that differs at residue 13, likely a read error; the protein shown was translated from the DNA. The chain links TRDV3 to TRDJ1; 8 nucleotides align to TRDD3. The germline V gene has CDR1 TVYSNPD and CDR2 GDNSRS (reference sequence). The CDR3 is made up of 16 amino acids. The CDR3 DNA reads TGTGCCTTTGATTACTGGGGGCCAGCGTACACCGATGAACTCATCTTT. Its translation is CAFDYWGPAYTDELIF. Using reference TRDV3 and TRDJ1 for the parts outside the CDR3, the full variable domain is CDKVTQSSPDQTVASGSEVVLLCTYDTVYSNPDLFWYRIRPDYSFQFVFYGDNSRSEGADFTQGRFSVKHILTQKAFHLVISPVRTEDSATYYCAFDYWGPAYTDELIFGKGTRVTVEP.

This clone was found a few times. Since a far larger clone is one base different, this is likely a read error. The identical CDR3 is also encoded by other nucleotide sequences in the sample. This chain connects TRDV2 to TRDJ1; 9 bases line up with TRDD3. The J gene, absent from TCRdb, was called here by matching the DNA to germline. The germline V gene encodes CDR1 GEAIGNYY and CDR2 EKD. The CDR3 runs to 15 residues. Germline trimming cut 7 bases from V and 1 base from J; bases unmatched to any gene: 9. The CDR3 sequence is CACNQLGEPTDKLIF. The CDR3 DNA reads TGTGCCTGCAACCAACTGGGGGAACCCACCGATAAACTCATCTTT.

Turning to this clone: TCRdb records a much larger clone's protein for this DNA, with a difference at residue 14 that likely arises from a read error; the protein given is the translation of the DNA. The chain combines TRDV3 with TRDJ2, with 7 bases identical to TRDD3. In the absence of a J gene in TCRdb, the DNA was matched to germline to assign it here. Per the germline V gene, CDR1 is TVYSNPD and CDR2 is GDNSRS (reference sequence). The CDR3 has 17 residues. The DNA of the CDR3 is TGTGCCTTTGAAGAGTTTAACGGGGGATTTTTGACAGCACGACTCTTCTTT. Translating it yields CAFEEFNGGFLTARLFF. Full variable domain (remainder filled in from reference TRDV3 and TRDJ2): CDKVTQSSPDQTVASGSEVVLLCTYDTVYSNPDLFWYRIRPDYSFQFVFYGDNSRSEGADFTQGRFSVKHILTQKAFHLVISPVRTEDSATYYCAFEEFNGGFLTARLFFGKGTQLIVEP.

The sample holds many counts of this clone. A far larger clone is only one base removed, so a read error is likely. Within the sample, other DNA sequences also encode this same CDR3. The gene calls are TRAV38-2/DV8 and TRDJ1, with 8 bases matching TRDD3. V was clipped by 1 base and J by 0 bases; unmatched bases: 26. CDR1 and CDR2 from the germline V gene are TSESDYY and QEAYKQQN. The CDR3 sequence is 23 residues long. The DNA of the CDR3 is TGTGCTTATAGGAGCCGCCGACCCCAGACCGCCCGGGGATACACCGAGTACACCGATAAACTCATCTTT. It is translated as CAYRSRRPQTARGYTEYTDKLIF.

This clone appeared many times. The same CDR3 arises from other DNA sequences in this sample as well. The chain employs TRDV1 and TRDJ1; TRDD3 matches 11 bases. Germline V gene data show CDR1 as TSWWSYY and CDR2 as QGS. With 0 bases clipped from V and 3 bases from J, the junction kept 15 bases outside the gene matches. This CDR3 contains 20 residues. The CDR3 nucleotides read TGTGCTCTTGGGGAACTATTAACGCGATGGGGGATACGCCTTGCCGATAAACTCATCTTT. It yields the protein CALGELLTRWGIRLADKLIF.